The clone carrying this T cell receptor beta chain turned up a few times. This entry belongs to a study of post-analysis software for immune sequencing data. The TCR beta cDNA libraries carried unique molecular identifiers. TCRdb ran MiXCR on the PCR reads and lists one entry per CDR3 protein. The data contain around 190,000 distinct CDR3 sequences, approximately 28% of them seen just once; the ten biggest clones take up 3.4%. Specimen: blood. This clonotype was obtained from a girl between 2 and 17 years old with multiple sclerosis.

CDR3 amino acids: CSARLAGNLGEQYF. In nucleotides, the CDR3 is TGCAGTGCTAGACTAGCGGGGAACCTGGGTGAGCAGTACTTC. This chain links TRBV20-1 with TRBJ2-5; TRBD2 agrees at 9 bases. The CDR3 extends over 14 amino acids. Germline values: CDR1 DFQATT, CDR2 SNEGSKA (reference sequence). With V trimmed by 2 bases and J by 11 bases, 12 bases remained unmatched.